A single sample is the source of the 32 T cell receptor beta chains below, sequenced in a study of human T cells and chemical hapten exposure. The sample's time point: pre-sensitization, week 0. Treatment specified: therapeutic diphenylcyclopropenone sensitization with weekly scalp DPC. TCRdb processed the RACE reads anew with MiXCR; each CDR3 protein has one entry. This sample carries about 61,000 distinct CDR3 sequences, 6.7% of them seen once, and the ten largest clones take about 1.5%. The sequencing here drew on whole blood, taken in connection with sensitization to the hapten diphenylcyclopropenone (DPC). Receptors were obtained from a woman aged 25 to 39 with alopecia areata. Some clones in this sample may be carry-over from other donors' samples.

This clonotype has just a few counts. The chain carries TRBV5-4 and TRBJ1-2, with D perhaps matching TRBD1 (5 bases). V lost 0 bases and J lost 4, with 10 bases in between. There are 14 residues in the CDR3. Looked up from germline, CDR1 is SGHNT and CDR2 is YYREEE (reference sequence). The CDR3: CASSLEGTPYGYTF. The DNA for the CDR3 is TGTGCCAGCAGCTTGGAAGGGACCCCCTATGGCTACACCTTC.

This clonotype was seen at least ten times. V and J are TRBV23-1 and TRBJ2-3; 9 bases are shared with TRBD2. TRBV23-1 is identified as an open reading frame with a role that is uncertain. CDR3 size: 19 residues. After removal of 3 bases from V and 1 base from J, the junction contained 14 bases not matched to a gene. The CDR3, as DNA: TGCGCCAGCAGTCACCGGGAGTTGGCGGGGGGGCCACGCACAGATACGCAGTATTTT. Protein: CASSHRELAGGPRTDTQYF.

Note on this clonotype: It may be a read error: a sequence one base away is much more abundant. The J gene is TRBJ2-3, the V gene TRBV20-1, with 9 bases matching TRBD2. Germline assignment: CDR1 DFQATT and CDR2 SNEGSKA (reference sequence). Germline trimming cut 6 bases from V and 7 bases from J; bases unmatched to any gene: 14. The CDR3 contains 15 residues. The DNA for the CDR3 is TGCAGTGCAACATTGGGCGGCGGGAGGGCAAATACGCAGTATTTT. Amino acids: CSATLGGGRANTQYF.

This clonotype came up many times. The J gene is TRBJ2-4, the V gene TRBV20-1, with D possibly being TRBD2 (6 bases). This CDR3 region has 18 residues. CDR1 is DFQATT and CDR2 is SNEGSKA in the germline V gene (reference sequence). V lost 0 bases to trimming and J lost 0 bases, with 18 bases between them. CDR3 sequence: CSARDRGKADLAKNIQYF. CDR3 DNA sequence: TGCAGTGCTAGAGATCGGGGGAAGGCAGACCTAGCCAAAAACATTCAGTACTTC.

Worth noting for this clonotype: Just one base apart from a much larger clone, this may be a read error. The CDR3 reads CASSLGGALAGETQYF. The CDR3 nucleotides read TGTGCCAGCAGCTTGGGCGGGGCGTTGGCAGGGGAGACCCAGTACTTC. The chain recombines TRBV5-5 with TRBJ2-5, with D perhaps TRBD2 (6 bases). V dropped 0 bases and J dropped 5 bases, with 17 bases sitting between them. This CDR3 comprises 16 residues. CDR1 and CDR2 from the germline V gene are SGHKS and YYEKEE (reference sequence).

A remark on this clonotype: This may stem from a read error, because a much larger clone lies one nucleotide away. J is TRBJ1-6 and V is TRBV9, with a weak D call TRBD1 (5 bases). Germline lookup yields CDR1 SGDLS and CDR2 YYNGEE. The CDR3 is 14 residues long. The DNA for the CDR3 is TGTGCCAGCAGCGTAGTAGGGGTTAATACACCCCTCCACTTT. Translating it yields CASSVVGVNTPLHF. The whole variable domain, filled in from reference TRBV9 and TRBJ1-6, reads DSGVTQTPKHLITATGQRVTLRCSPRSGDLSVYWYQQSLDQGLQFLIQYYNGEERAKGNILERFSAQQFPDLHSELNLSSLELGDSALYFCASSVVGVNTPLHFGNGTRLTVT.

Comments on this clonotype: A single base separates this from a much larger clone, so it may be a read error. This chain joins TRBV6-5 and TRBJ1-6; a possible D gene is TRBD1 (5 bases). In germline, CDR1 is MNHEY, CDR2 SVGAGI. The CDR3 length is 16 residues. The CDR3 nucleotides are TGTGTCAGCAGAGCCACAGCTGGGGGATGGCATTCACCCCTCCACTTT. Residues: CVSRATAGGWHSPLHF.

This clonotype was observed many times. The J gene is TRBJ2-2, the V gene TRBV12-5; 8 bases match TRBD2. Trimming removed 1 base from V and 0 bases from J; junction bases left unmatched: 4. The CDR3 loop spans 17 amino acids. Germline CDR1 and CDR2: LGHNT and FRNRAP. The DNA for the CDR3 is TGTGCTAGTGGTTTGGGGAGCGGGGGAGCGAACACCGGGGAGCTGTTTTTT. Amino acid sequence: CASGLGSGGANTGELFF.

This clonotype was seen many times. This chain links TRBV12-3 or TRBV12-4 with TRBJ2-3; TRBD2 matches at 9 bases. Trimming took 4 bases from V and 2 from J; bases not matched to a gene: 13. CDR3 length equals 18 residues. The CDR3 DNA sequence: TGTGCCAGCAGTTCCCTCCCCGGGGCGGGGGGGGTCACAGATACGCAGTATTTT. Amino acids: CASSSLPGAGGVTDTQYF.

This clonotype was picked up many times. The rearrangement uses TRBV25-1 and TRBJ2-1; D may be TRBD1 (6 bases). The germline CDR1 and CDR2 sequences are MGHDK and SYGVNS. The CDR3 totals 13 residues. V lost 6 bases and J 3 bases, leaving 9 bases between the germline ends. The DNA of the CDR3 is TGTGCCAGCAGACAGGGCTACTACAATGAGCAGTTCTTC. This sequence encodes CASRQGYYNEQFF.

This clonotype was seen repeatedly, ten times or more. The chain's CDR3 is CASSEPGGYEQYF. The CDR3 nucleotides are TGTGCCAGCAGTGAACCAGGGGGCTACGAGCAGTACTTC. The chain employs TRBV25-1 and TRBJ2-7; 7 positions agree with TRBD1. The germline V gene has CDR1 MGHDK and CDR2 SYGVNS. The CDR3 is 13 amino acids. J gave up 3 bases and V 2 bases, and 1 base lay outside the gene matches.

This chain links TRBV12-3 or TRBV12-4 with TRBJ1-5; D gene uncertain. Trimming removed 5 bases at V and 4 bases at J, with 9 bases between. This CDR3 has 13 residues. CDR3 nucleotide sequence: TGTGCCAGCAGTCCGGCTCCAAATCAGCCCCAGCATTTT. It yields the protein CASSPAPNQPQHF.

This clonotype was seen ten or more times. V usage is TRBV5-4 and J usage is TRBJ1-4; a possible D gene is TRBD1 (6 bases). V dropped 0 bases and J dropped 5 bases, with 8 bases sitting between them. The CDR3 extends over 14 amino acids. Germline V gene lookup returns CDR1 SGHNT and CDR2 YYREEE (reference sequence). The CDR3 here is CASSLGGGNEKLFF. The CDR3 DNA reads as TGTGCCAGCAGCTTGGGAGGGGGAAATGAAAAACTGTTTTTT.

This clonotype was seen at least ten times. The chain is built from TRBV27 and TRBJ2-1; D gene uncertain. The V gene's germline CDR1 is MNHEY and CDR2 SMNVEV (reference sequence). The CDR3 spans 15 residues. The V and J ends lost 5 bases and 3 bases respectively, with 14 bases between them. The CDR3 spells CASSPGAGYYNEQFF. CDR3 coding DNA: TGTGCCAGCAGTCCAGGAGCTGGCTACTACAATGAGCAGTTCTTC.

This clonotype was seen only a few times. This sequence joins TRBV7-2 and TRBJ2-6; no clear D. The CDR3 has 15 residues. V was shortened by 3 bases and J by 0 bases, with 6 bases between the two germline ends. Germline V lookup: CDR1 SGHTA, CDR2 FQGNSA. DNA of the CDR3: TGTGCCAGCAGCTTCCCGGGCTCTGGGGCCAACGTCCTGACTTTC. It is translated as CASSFPGSGANVLTF.

This clonotype occurred many times. The genes are TRBV30 and TRBJ2-7; possible D gene TRBD1, 6 bases. Trimming cost V 2 bases and J 7 bases, with 15 bases left between them. The CDR3 length is 13 residues. Germline CDR1 GTSNPN, CDR2 SVGIG (reference sequence). CDR3 in DNA: TGTGCCTGGAGTCCACAGGGTGGACGAGAGCAGTACTTC. The encoded protein is CAWSPQGGREQYF. Drawing the rest from reference TRBV30 and TRBJ2-7, the complete variable domain is SQTIHQWPATLVQPVGSPLSLECTVEGTSNPNLYWYRQAAGRGLQLLFYSVGIGQISSEVPQNLSASRPQDRQFILSSKKLLLSDSGFYLCAWSPQGGREQYFGPGTRLTVT.

The table lists this clonotype with many counts. The chain is built from TRBV15 and TRBJ1-5, with D possibly matching TRBD1 (5 bases). V lost 8 bases and J 7 bases, leaving 18 bases between the germline ends. Per germline, CDR1 LNHNV and CDR2 YYDKDF (reference sequence). The CDR3 is 14 residues long. CDR3 residues: CATRPRQGEQPQHF. In DNA, the CDR3 is TGTGCCACCCGTCCCCGGCAAGGGGAACAGCCCCAGCATTTT.

This clonotype was seen many times. This chain connects TRBV29-1 to TRBJ1-3; D is undetermined. Germline-derived CDR1 and CDR2 are SQVTM and ANQGSEA. The CDR3 length is 13 residues. Deletions cut 4 bases from V and 4 bases from J, with 11 bases between. CDR3 in DNA: TGCAGCGTTGTCTTGGTGGGCGGAAACACCATATATTTT. Its translation: CSVVLVGGNTIYF.

This clonotype was seen at least ten times. This chain joins TRBV10-3 and TRBJ1-5; D remains unclear. The CDR3 loop spans 15 amino acids. Trimming left V 2 bases short and J 2 bases short, with 10 bases between. Germline CDR1 ENHRY, CDR2 SYGVKD. CDR3 loop: CAISETSLGNQPQHF. As DNA, the CDR3 is TGTGCCATCAGTGAGACCAGCCTGGGCAATCAGCCCCAGCATTTT.

The genes are TRBV19 and TRBJ2-6; D is perhaps TRBD1 (5 bases). The CDR3 is 17 residues long. Trimming shortened V by 6 bases and J by 0 bases, and 15 bases separated the two germline ends. Germline V gives CDR1 LNHDA, CDR2 SQIVND (reference sequence). CDR3 amino acids: CASRPSGFISGANVLTF. The CDR3 nucleotides read TGTGCCAGTAGACCCTCAGGGTTCATCTCTGGGGCCAACGTCCTGACTTTC.

Ten or more counts support this clonotype. The J gene is TRBJ2-1, the V gene TRBV30, with TRBD2 as a possible D gene (7 bases). V was shortened by 6 bases and J by 12 bases, with 18 bases between the two germline ends. Germline values: CDR1 GTSNPN, CDR2 SVGIG (reference sequence). The CDR3 has 12 amino acids. The CDR3 bases are TGTGCCTGCGGGCCCGGGGGGCGAGGGCAGTTCTTC. Translating it yields CACGPGGRGQFF.

A word on this clonotype: A much larger clone lies one base from this, so it may be a read error. The genes are TRBV7-6 and TRBJ2-1, with unresolved D. The germline V gene has CDR1 SGHVS and CDR2 FNYEAQ. The CDR3 contains 12 residues. CDR3 DNA sequence: TGTGCCAGCAACTTAGACCCTAATGAGCAGTTCTTC. Encoded protein: CASNLDPNEQFF.

The chain joins TRBV18 to TRBJ1-1; 8 bases are a match to TRBD1. V gave up 1 base and J gave up 0 bases; unmatched junction bases: 1. This CDR3 is 15 amino acids long. From germline, CDR1 is KGHSH and CDR2 LQKENI. Here the CDR3 DNA reads TGTGCCAGCTCACCACGGGGACAGGTGAACACTGAAGCTTTCTTT. It translates to CASSPRGQVNTEAFF.

The sample holds many counts of this clonotype. CDR3 region: CSVAGQARTDTQYF. The CDR3, as DNA: TGCAGCGTTGCGGGACAGGCCCGCACAGATACGCAGTATTTT. The chain is built from TRBV29-1 and TRBJ2-3; 8 bases are shared with TRBD1. Losses at the gene ends were 4 bases for V and 1 base for J; bases not matched to a gene: 4. CDR3 length: 14 amino acids. Germline loops: CDR1 SQVTM, CDR2 ANQGSEA.

This clonotype was counted many times. The chain employs TRBV24-1 and TRBJ2-5; no reliable D call. Germline lookup yields CDR1 KGHDR and CDR2 SFDVKD. V lost 3 bases to trimming and J lost 5 bases, with 9 bases between them. This CDR3 has 13 residues. The DNA for the CDR3 is TGTGCCACCAGTGATCGAAGGGTGGAGACCCAGTACTTC. As protein: CATSDRRVETQYF.

This clonotype was seen repeatedly, ten times or more. V gene TRBV10-3 combines with J gene TRBJ2-7, with D unresolved. This CDR3 has 17 residues. V was trimmed by 5 bases and J by 4 bases, leaving 24 bases between them. Germline V gene data show CDR1 as ENHRY and CDR2 as SYGVKD. The chain's CDR3 is CAISPSRAAIKGYEQYF. CDR3 sequence (DNA): TGTGCCATCAGTCCCTCTCGGGCAGCAATAAAGGGATACGAGCAGTACTTC.

This clonotype was found many times. The gene calls are TRBV2 and TRBJ1-1, with D maybe TRBD1 (5 bases). This CDR3 region has 16 residues. V was shortened by 6 bases and J by 0 bases, with 17 bases between the two germline ends. CDR1 and CDR2 from the germline V gene are SNHLY and FYNNEI. The CDR3 region has the DNA TGTGCCAGCAGGGGGGACCGTGGAGCCATGAACACTGAAGCTTTCTTT. It encodes CASRGDRGAMNTEAFF. Looking up the rest from reference TRBV2 and TRBJ1-1 gives the full variable domain: EPEVTQTPSHQVTQMGQEVILRCVPISNHLYFYWYRQILGQKVEFLVSFYNNEISEKSEIFDDQFSVERPDGSNFTLKIRSTKLEDSAMYFCASRGDRGAMNTEAFFGQGTRLTVV.

This clonotype was observed a handful of times. The chain couples TRBV13 to TRBJ1-1; D remains ambiguous. The germline gives CDR1 PRHDT, CDR2 FYEKMQ (reference sequence). The CDR3 covers 16 residues. V lost 5 bases and J lost 4, with 20 bases in between. This chain's CDR3 is CASSPPSSVSGTEAFF. CDR3 sequence (DNA): TGTGCCAGCAGCCCACCCTCTTCGGTCTCGGGCACTGAAGCTTTCTTT.

This clonotype was detected ten times or more. This chain links TRBV7-9 with TRBJ2-3; no clear D. The CDR3 runs to 13 residues. Germline V gene lookup returns CDR1 SEHNR and CDR2 FQNEAQ (reference sequence). V lost 5 bases and J lost 2, with 8 bases in between. CDR3 in amino acids: CASSPYYTDTQYF. In nucleotides, the CDR3 is TGTGCCAGCAGCCCATACTACACAGATACGCAGTATTTT. The whole variable domain, remainder taken from reference TRBV7-9 and TRBJ2-3, is DTGVSQNPRHKITKRGQNVTFRCDPISEHNRLYWYRQTLGQGPEFLTYFQNEAQLEKSRLLSDRFSAERPKGSFSTLEIQRTEQGDSAMYLCASSPYYTDTQYFGPGTRLTVL.

This clonotype occurred a few times. The V call is TRBV7-6, the J call TRBJ2-3; unclear D gene. Trimming stripped 1 base from V and 4 bases from J, with 18 bases between. Germline loops: CDR1 SGHVS, CDR2 FNYEAQ. The CDR3 has 17 amino acids. In nucleotides, the CDR3 is TGTGCCAGCAGCTTAGATGGCCCTCTCGGTGGTTCAGATACGCAGTATTTT. Its translation is CASSLDGPLGGSDTQYF. Supplemented by reference TRBV7-6 and TRBJ2-3, the full variable domain reads GAGVSQSPRYKVTKRGQDVALRCDPISGHVSLYWYRQALGQGPEFLTYFNYEAQQDKSGLPNDRFSAERPEGSISTLTIQRTEQRDSAMYRCASSLDGPLGGSDTQYFGPGTRLTVL.

This clonotype was found many times. V is TRBV5-1 and J is TRBJ1-1, with TRBD1 as a possible D gene (5 bases). The germline V gene has CDR1 SGHRS and CDR2 YFSETQ. V was pared by 0 bases and J by 4 bases, with 16 bases between. The CDR3 is 16 residues long. In nucleotides, the CDR3 is TGCGCCAGCAGCTTGGATCGTTTAGGGACGGGCACTGAAGCTTTCTTT. Protein: CASSLDRLGTGTEAFF.

In its sample, this clonotype was seen many times. This chain joins TRBV5-6 and TRBJ2-3; D is ambiguous. The CDR3 spans 15 residues. Trimming took 1 base from V and 6 from J, leaving 15 bases between them. Germline V gene data show CDR1 as SGHDT and CDR2 as YYEEEE. DNA for the CDR3: TGTGCCAGCAGCTTGACGGGCGAAACGACGGATACGCAGTATTTT. It encodes CASSLTGETTDTQYF.